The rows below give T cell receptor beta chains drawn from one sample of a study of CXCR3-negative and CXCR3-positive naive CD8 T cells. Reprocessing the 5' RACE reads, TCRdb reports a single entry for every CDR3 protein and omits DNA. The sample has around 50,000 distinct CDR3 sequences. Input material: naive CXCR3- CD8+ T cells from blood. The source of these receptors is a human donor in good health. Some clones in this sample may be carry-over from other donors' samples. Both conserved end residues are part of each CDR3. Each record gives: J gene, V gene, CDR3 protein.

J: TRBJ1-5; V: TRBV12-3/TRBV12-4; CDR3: CASSSEQGSNQPQHF
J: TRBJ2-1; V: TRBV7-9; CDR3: CASSLVPARSYEQFF
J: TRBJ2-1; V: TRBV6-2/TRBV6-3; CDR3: CASSYRESSYNEQFF
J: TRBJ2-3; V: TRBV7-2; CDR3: CASSTTGGPGDTQYF
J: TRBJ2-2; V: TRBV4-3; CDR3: CASSMHRVGMGTGELFF
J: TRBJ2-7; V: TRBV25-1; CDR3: CASSHAGQGEVLF
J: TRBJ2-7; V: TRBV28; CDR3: CASNGIPSLEGDGYEQYF
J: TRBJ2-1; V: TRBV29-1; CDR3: CSELTSGSYNEQFF
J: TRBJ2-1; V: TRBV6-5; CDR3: CASSYEQGRDEQFF
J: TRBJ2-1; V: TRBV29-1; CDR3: CSAEGLAAEQFF
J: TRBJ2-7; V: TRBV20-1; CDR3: CSATGSVGTSGSVYEQYF
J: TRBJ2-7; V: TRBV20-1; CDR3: CSARSLAGVPHEQYF
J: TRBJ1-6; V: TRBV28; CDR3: CASSLMVSSPLHF
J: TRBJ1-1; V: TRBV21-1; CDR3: CASSITGERNTEAFF
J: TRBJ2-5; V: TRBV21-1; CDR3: CPIPVGTGVQETQYF
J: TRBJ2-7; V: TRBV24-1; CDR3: CATSRDRGEFDEQYF
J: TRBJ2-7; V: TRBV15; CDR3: CALGTGGGEQYF
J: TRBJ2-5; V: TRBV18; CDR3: CASSPPNWETQYF
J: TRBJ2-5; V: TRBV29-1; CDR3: CSVELPPGQGQETQYF
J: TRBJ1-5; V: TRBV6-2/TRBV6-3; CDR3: CASSPVGSNQPQHF
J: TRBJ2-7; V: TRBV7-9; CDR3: CASGRGLLSYEQYF
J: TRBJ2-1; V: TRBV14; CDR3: CASSHTNYNEQFF
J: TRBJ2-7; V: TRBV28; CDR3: CASSLSFYEQYF
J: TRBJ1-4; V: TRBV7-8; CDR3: CASSPRRGPKTNEKLFF
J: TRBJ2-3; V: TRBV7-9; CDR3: CASSPSGGATDTQYF
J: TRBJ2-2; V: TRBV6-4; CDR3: CASSDSSGGTGELFF
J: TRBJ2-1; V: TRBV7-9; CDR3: CASSLEGTSGGRYNEQFF
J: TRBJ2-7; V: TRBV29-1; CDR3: CSVEDHAGGSEQYF
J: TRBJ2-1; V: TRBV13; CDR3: CASSLAGNEQFF
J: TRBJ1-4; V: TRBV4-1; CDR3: CASSQVDRAEKLFF
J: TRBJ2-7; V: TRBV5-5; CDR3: CASTRTEYEQYF
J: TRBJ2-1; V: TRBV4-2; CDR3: CASSQAGRAYNEQFF
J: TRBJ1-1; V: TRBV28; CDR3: CASSRGPPAFF
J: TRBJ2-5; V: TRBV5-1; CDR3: CASRGDQETQYF
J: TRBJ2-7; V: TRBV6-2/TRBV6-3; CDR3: CASSYSELYEQYF
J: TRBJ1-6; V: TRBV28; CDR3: CASSQGPAAGSPLHF
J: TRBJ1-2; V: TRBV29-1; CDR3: CSAPGQGDYGYTF
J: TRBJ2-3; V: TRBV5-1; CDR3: CASRRERSTDTQYF
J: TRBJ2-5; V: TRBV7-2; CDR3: CASTTGRWRGGEETQYF
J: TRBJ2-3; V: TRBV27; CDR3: CASSLFGSTDTQYF